This TCR beta chain was identified in a study of PD-1 blockade in classical Hodgkin lymphoma. This clone was detected once. Only in-frame clones appear in the TCRdb table, and some are missing; sequencing was by immunoSEQ multiplex PCR. The sample lists about 150,000 clones, under 85% seen once, with 7.5% to 9.5% in the top ten. Relapse was seen in all patients after autologous stem cell transplantation, and brentuximab vedotin exposure was variable. This TCR was recovered from a human donor with classical Hodgkin lymphoma. The sequencing here drew on peripheral blood mononuclear cells (PBMCs), taken before the second cycle of nivolumab.

This CDR3 reads CASRGDTNTYEQYF. Here the CDR3 DNA reads TGTGCCAGCAGGGGGGACACAAATACCTACGAGCAGTACTTC. The chain couples TRBV2 to TRBJ2-7, with D maybe TRBD1 (6 bases). V lost 6 bases and J lost 2, with 14 bases in between. The CDR3 consists of 14 residues. CDR1 SNHLY and CDR2 FYNNEI come from the germline V gene.